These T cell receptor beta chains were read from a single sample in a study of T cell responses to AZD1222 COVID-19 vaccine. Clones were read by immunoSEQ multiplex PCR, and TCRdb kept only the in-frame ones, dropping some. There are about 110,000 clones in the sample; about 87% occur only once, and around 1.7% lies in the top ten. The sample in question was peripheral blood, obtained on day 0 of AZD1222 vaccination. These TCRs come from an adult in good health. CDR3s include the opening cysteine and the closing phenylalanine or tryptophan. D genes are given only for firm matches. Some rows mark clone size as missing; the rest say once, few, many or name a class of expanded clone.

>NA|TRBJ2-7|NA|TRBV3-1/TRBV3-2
CASSQREASGEQYF
TGTGCCAGCAGCCAAAGGGAGGCCTCCGGCGAGCAGTACTTC
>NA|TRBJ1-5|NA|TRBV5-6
CASSPQRGNQPQHF
TGTGCCAGCAGCCCCCAAAGAGGCAATCAGCCCCAGCATTTT
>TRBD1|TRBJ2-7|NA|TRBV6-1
CASSEAGQSYEQYF
TGTGCCAGCAGTGAAGCGGGACAGAGCTACGAGCAGTACTTC
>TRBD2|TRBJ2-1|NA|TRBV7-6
CASSLTSGGYNEQFF
TGTGCCAGCAGCTTGACTAGCGGGGGATACAATGAGCAGTTCTTC
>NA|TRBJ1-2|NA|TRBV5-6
CASQQVSIGYGYTF
TGTGCCAGCCAACAGGTCTCGATTGGCTATGGCTACACCTTC
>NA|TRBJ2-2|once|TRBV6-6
CASSARSTDAGELFF
TGTGCCAGCAGTGCCCGATCGACAGACGCCGGGGAGCTGTTTTTT
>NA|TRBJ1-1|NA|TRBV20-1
CSARDHREAFF
TGCAGTGCTAGAGACCACAGGGAAGCTTTCTTT
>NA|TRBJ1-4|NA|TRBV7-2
CASSLELGQAEKLFF
TGTGCCAGCAGCTTAGAACTGGGCCAGGCTGAAAAACTGTTTTTT
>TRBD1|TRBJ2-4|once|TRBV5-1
CASSIGTGENIQYF
TGCGCCAGCAGCATCGGGACAGGGGAAAACATTCAGTACTTC
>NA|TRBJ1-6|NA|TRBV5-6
CASTLGRGYNSPLHF
TGTGCCAGCACCCTGGGCCGGGGATATAATTCACCCCTCCACTTT
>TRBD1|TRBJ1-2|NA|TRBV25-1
CASTGGYGYTF
TGTGCCAGCACAGGGGGCTATGGCTACACCTTC
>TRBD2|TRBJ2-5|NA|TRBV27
CASRRTAGGPDQETQYF
TGTGCCAGCAGACGTACAGCGGGGGGGCCGGATCAAGAGACCCAGTACTTC
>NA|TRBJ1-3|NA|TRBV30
CACRSGNTIYF
TGTGCCTGCCGGTCTGGAAACACCATATATTTT
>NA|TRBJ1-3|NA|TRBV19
CASSVFFGNTIYF
TGTGCCAGTTCTGTCTTCTTCGGAAACACCATATATTTT
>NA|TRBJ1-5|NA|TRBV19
CASSIGQGTNQPQHF
TGTGCCAGTAGTATTGGTCAGGGCACCAATCAGCCCCAGCATTTT
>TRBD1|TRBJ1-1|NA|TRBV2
CASSAYRGTEAFF
TGTGCCAGCAGTGCCTACAGGGGCACTGAAGCTTTCTTT
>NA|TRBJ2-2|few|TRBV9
CASSATLKLTGELFF
TGTGCCAGCAGCGCCACCCTCAAGCTCACCGGGGAGCTGTTTTTT
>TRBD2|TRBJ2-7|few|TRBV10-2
CASSESVVGREQYF
TGCGCCAGCAGTGAAAGTGTGGTCGGGAGGGAGCAGTACTTC
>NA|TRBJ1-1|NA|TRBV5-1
CASNERRANTEAFF
TGCGCCAGCAACGAAAGGAGGGCGAACACTGAAGCTTTCTTT
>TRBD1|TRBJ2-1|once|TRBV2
CASVSWTGEHNEQFF
TGTGCCAGCGTCTCTTGGACAGGGGAACACAATGAGCAGTTCTTC
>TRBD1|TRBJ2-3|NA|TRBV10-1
CASSPDRGSTDTQYF
TGCGCCAGCAGCCCCGACAGGGGAAGCACAGATACGCAGTATTTT
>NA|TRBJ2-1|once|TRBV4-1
CASSQVDLISYNEQFF
TGCGCCAGCAGCCAGGTGGACTTAATCTCCTACAATGAGCAGTTCTTC
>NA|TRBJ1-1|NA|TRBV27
CASSSNKRPNTEAFF
TGTGCCAGCAGTTCCAACAAGAGACCGAACACTGAAGCTTTCTTT
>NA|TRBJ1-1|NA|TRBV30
CAWSVRTAGAAEAFF
TGTGCCTGGAGTGTACGAACGGCTGGGGCGGCTGAAGCTTTCTTT
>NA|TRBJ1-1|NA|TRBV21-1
CAKNPAYTEAFF
TGTGCCAAAAACCCGGCCTACACTGAAGCTTTCTTT
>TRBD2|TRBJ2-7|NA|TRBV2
CASSGLAGTYEQYF
TGTGCCAGCAGTGGACTAGCGGGAACTTACGAGCAGTACTTC
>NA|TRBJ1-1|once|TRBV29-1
CSAAGREGFTEAFF
TGCAGCGCTGCGGGCAGGGAGGGGTTTACTGAAGCTTTCTTT
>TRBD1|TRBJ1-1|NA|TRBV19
CASSMGDRAFSTEAFF
TGTGCCAGTAGTATGGGCGACAGGGCGTTTTCCACTGAAGCTTTCTTT
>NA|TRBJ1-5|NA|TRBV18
CASSQNNLGGGNQPQHF
TGTGCCAGCTCCCAAAATAATTTGGGGGGCGGCAATCAGCCCCAGCATTTT
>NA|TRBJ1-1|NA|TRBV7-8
CASSIHRLNTEAFF
TGTGCCAGCAGCATCCACCGACTGAACACTGAAGCTTTCTTT
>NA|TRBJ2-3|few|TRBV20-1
CSGGLTDTQYF
TGCAGTGGGGGCCTCACAGATACGCAGTATTTT
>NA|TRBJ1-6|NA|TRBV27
CASSLLAQGSPLHF
TGTGCCAGCAGTTTACTCGCCCAGGGTTCACCCCTCCACTTT
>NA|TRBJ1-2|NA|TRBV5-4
CASRQTGADGYTF
TGTGCCAGCAGGCAGACAGGAGCGGACGGCTACACCTTC
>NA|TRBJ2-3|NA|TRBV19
CASSITSSRTDTQYF
TGTGCCAGTAGTATTACTAGCTCTCGCACAGATACGCAGTATTTT
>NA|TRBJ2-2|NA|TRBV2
CASSVRYTEPQLFF
TGTGCCAGCAGTGTAAGGTATACCGAACCGCAGCTGTTTTTT
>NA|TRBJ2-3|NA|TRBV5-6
CASSLGSTDTQYF
TGTGCCAGCAGCTTGGGATCCACAGATACGCAGTATTTT
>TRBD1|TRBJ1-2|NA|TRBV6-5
CASSPLDRVNSYTF
TGTGCCAGCAGTCCCCTGGACAGGGTAAATAGCTACACCTTC